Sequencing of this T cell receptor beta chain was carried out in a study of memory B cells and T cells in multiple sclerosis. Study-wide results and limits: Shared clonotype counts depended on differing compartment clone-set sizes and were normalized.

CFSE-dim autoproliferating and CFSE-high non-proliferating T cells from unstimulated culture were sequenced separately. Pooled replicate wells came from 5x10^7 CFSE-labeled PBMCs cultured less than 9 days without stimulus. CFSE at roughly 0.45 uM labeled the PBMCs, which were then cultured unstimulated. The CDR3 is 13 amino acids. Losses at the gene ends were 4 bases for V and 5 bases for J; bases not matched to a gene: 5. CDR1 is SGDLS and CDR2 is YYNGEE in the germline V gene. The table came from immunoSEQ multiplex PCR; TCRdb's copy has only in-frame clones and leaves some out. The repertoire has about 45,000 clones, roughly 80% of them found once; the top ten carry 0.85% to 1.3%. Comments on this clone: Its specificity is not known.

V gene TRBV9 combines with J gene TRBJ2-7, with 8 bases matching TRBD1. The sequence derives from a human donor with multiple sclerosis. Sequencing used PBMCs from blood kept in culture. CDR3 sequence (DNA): TGTGCCAGCAGCCCCGACAGGGGCCACGAGCAGTACTTC. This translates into CASSPDRGHEQYF.